What follows are 23 T cell receptor beta chains derived from one specimen sequenced in a study of cytomegalovirus exposure and HLA in healthy donors. 60 Vbeta and 13 Jbeta primers were used in PCR. Using immunoSEQ multiplex PCR, the repertoire was profiled, and TCRdb retains in-frame clones only, with some absent. Among about 200,000 clones listed, 79% were seen once. What was sequenced was PBMCs. Receptor source: a woman in her 30s in good health and CMV-seropositive.

The chain has TRBV21-1 and TRBJ2-7; no DNA check was done on the table's D call, TRBD2. TRBV21-1 is a pseudogene segment. The CDR3 has 16 residues. Here the CDR3 DNA reads TGTGCCAGCAGCAAAGTAACTAGCGGACGCTCCTACGAGCAGTACTTC. Translating it yields CASSKVTSGRSYEQYF.

This clone was seen more than once but under ten times. The V gene is TRBV5-1, the J gene TRBJ1-4; 8 positions match TRBD1. Germline V CDR1 and CDR2: SGHRS, YFSETQ. There are 13 residues in the CDR3. J was trimmed by 8 bases and V by 2 bases; bases with no gene match: 2. Here the CDR3 DNA reads TGCGCCAGCAGCTTCAGGGGGCAGGAAAAACTGTTTTTT. Translation: CASSFRGQEKLFF.

The V gene is TRBV11-3, the J gene TRBJ2-1; 8 bases match TRBD2. V shed 5 bases, J shed 10 bases, and the junction held 4 bases outside the gene matches. CDR1 and CDR2 from the germline V gene are SGHNT and YENEEA. This CDR3 region has 12 residues. CDR3 sequence reads: CASSPRTSEQFF. The DNA for the CDR3 is TGTGCCAGCAGCCCCCGGACTAGCGAGCAGTTCTTC. The full variable domain, in which reference TRBV11-3 and TRBJ2-1 provide the parts outside the CDR3, is EAGVVQSPRYKIIEKKQPVAFWCNPISGHNTLYWYLQNLGQGPELLIRYENEEAVDDSQLPKDRFSAERLKGVDSTLKIQPAELGDSAVYLCASSPRTSEQFFGPGTRLTVL.

The rearrangement links TRBV10-1 to TRBJ1-6; D not resolved. V lost 6 bases, J lost 0 bases, and 9 bases lay in between. The CDR3 runs 15 residues. CDR1 and CDR2 from the germline V gene are WNHNN and SYGVQD (reference sequence). CDR3 loop: CASSPGSSYNSPLHF. The CDR3, as DNA: TGCGCCAGCAGCCCTGGGAGCTCCTATAATTCACCCCTCCACTTT.

This sequence joins TRBV5-1 and TRBJ2-7; D may be TRBD1 (6 bases). The CDR3 is 15 amino acids. V was cut by 0 bases and J by 5 bases, with 15 bases left in between. Germline CDR1 is SGHRS and CDR2 is YFSETQ. Written as DNA, the CDR3 is TGCGCCAGCAGCTTGGAGTTAGCCCCAGGGGACGAGCAGTACTTC. This translates into CASSLELAPGDEQYF.

The chain is built from TRBV7-9 and TRBJ2-5; 11 nucleotides agree with TRBD1. The CDR3 totals 17 residues. Germline lookup yields CDR1 SEHNR and CDR2 FQNEAQ (reference sequence). Trimming at V came to 5 bases and at J to 5 bases, leaving 13 bases not matched to a gene. Written as DNA, the CDR3 is TGTGCCAGCAGCCCTCGAACCGGGACAGGGGGTCGGGAGACCCAGTACTTC. It translates to CASSPRTGTGGRETQYF.

This rearrangement joins TRBV10-3 to TRBJ1-1; a possible D gene is TRBD1 (5 bases). Per the germline V gene, CDR1 is ENHRY and CDR2 is SYGVKD. Trimming took off 11 bases at V and 5 bases at J, with 18 bases between the two ends. This CDR3 comprises 13 residues. CDR3 residues: CAADGGSGTEAFF. In DNA, the CDR3 is TGTGCCGCGGATGGGGGTAGCGGGACTGAAGCTTTCTTT.

This clone was recorded a few times. J is TRBJ2-6 and V is TRBV5-1, with TRBD2 as a possible D gene (5 bases). CDR1 and CDR2 (germline): SGHRS, YFSETQ. V dropped 0 bases and J dropped 0 bases, with 10 bases sitting between them. The CDR3 runs to 17 residues. CDR3 loop: CASSLGAGLSGANVLTF. The DNA of the CDR3 is TGCGCCAGCAGCTTGGGGGCAGGACTCTCTGGGGCCAACGTCCTGACTTTC.

The rearrangement joins TRBV5-1 to TRBJ2-6, with 7 bases fitting TRBD1. CDR3 size: 16 residues. Trimming removed 1 base from V and 8 bases from J; junction bases left unmatched: 9. Germline V CDR1 and CDR2: SGHRS, YFSETQ. The CDR3 nucleotides read TGCGCCAGCAGCTTGCGAACAGGGGAAGGGACCAACGTCCTGACTTTC. Its protein is CASSLRTGEGTNVLTF.

The table lists this clone with a few counts. J is TRBJ1-5 and V is TRBV27; 10 bases map to TRBD1. V lost 5 bases and J lost 3; bases outside the gene matches: 13. The CDR3 has 18 amino acids. Germline V gene lookup returns CDR1 MNHEY and CDR2 SMNVEV (reference sequence). CDR3 region: CASSLFGTGVRLNQPQHF. In nucleotides, the CDR3 is TGTGCCAGCAGTCTATTCGGGACAGGGGTAAGGCTCAATCAGCCCCAGCATTTT.

The chain has TRBV2 and TRBJ2-2; 7 bases fit TRBD1. The V and J ends lost 5 bases and 6 bases, in that order; junction bases with no gene match: 3. The germline gives CDR1 SNHLY, CDR2 FYNNEI. This CDR3 is 13 amino acids long. The DNA for the CDR3 is TGTGCCAGCAGTAAGACAGGGCCCGGGGAGCTGTTTTTT. As protein: CASSKTGPGELFF.

The chain carries TRBV5-1 and TRBJ1-4, with TRBD1 identical over 10 bases. Trimming took 0 bases from V and 0 from J; bases not matched to a gene: 11. The germline V gene encodes CDR1 SGHRS and CDR2 YFSETQ. The CDR3 runs to 20 residues. CDR3 coding DNA: TGCGCCAGCAGCTTGGAGGGACAGGGGCCTGGCTCGGCAACTAATGAAAAACTGTTTTTT. It codes for CASSLEGQGPGSATNEKLFF. Supplemented by reference TRBV5-1 and TRBJ1-4, the full variable domain reads KAGVTQTPRYLIKTRGQQVTLSCSPISGHRSVSWYQQTPGQGLQFLFEYFSETQRNKGNFPGRFSGRQFSNSRSEMNVSTLELGDSALYLCASSLEGQGPGSATNEKLFFGSGTQLSVL.

V is TRBV18 and J is TRBJ2-1, with 9 bases fitting TRBD2. V was pared by 3 bases and J by 9 bases, with 18 bases of the junction left unmatched. CDR1 is KGHSH and CDR2 is LQKENI in the germline V gene. The CDR3 is made up of 18 amino acids. The CDR3 region has the DNA TGTGCCAGCTCACCCAGGGAAGCGGGGGGCCTGGGTGGCGGTGAGCAGTTCTTC. It codes for CASSPREAGGLGGGEQFF.

J is TRBJ2-3 and V is TRBV5-8; D might be TRBD2 (6 bases). The CDR3 contains 16 residues. Germline V gene sequence: CDR1 SGHTS, CDR2 YDEGEE. Trimming removed 0 bases from V and 0 bases from J, with 11 bases in between. DNA of the CDR3: TGTGCCAGCAGCTTGGCCTTAGCGGCTAGCACAGATACGCAGTATTTT. Protein product: CASSLALAASTDTQYF.

This clone was recorded only once. The V gene is TRBV18, the J gene TRBJ1-1; unclear D gene. V lost 3 bases and J 6 bases, leaving 11 bases between the germline ends. The germline CDR1 and CDR2 sequences are KGHSH and LQKENI. CDR3 length: 13 amino acids. The chain's CDR3 is CASSPREAAEAFF. The CDR3 DNA reads TGTGCCAGCTCACCTAGGGAGGCGGCTGAAGCTTTCTTT.

The chain couples TRBV27 to TRBJ2-3, with a weak D call TRBD1 (5 bases). Germline V gene lookup returns CDR1 MNHEY and CDR2 SMNVEV (reference sequence). The length of the CDR3 is 14 residues. Trimming cost V 10 bases and J 0 bases, with 14 bases left between them. CDR3 loop: CATSDILSTDTQYF. DNA for the CDR3: TGTGCCACCTCGGACATTCTCAGCACAGATACGCAGTATTTT.

A single count supports this clone. This chain uses TRBV6-5 with TRBJ2-3; 8 bases agree with TRBD2. This CDR3 is built from 14 residues. Germline V lookup: CDR1 MNHEY, CDR2 SVGAGI. Trimming at V came to 9 bases and at J to 5 bases, leaving 10 bases not matched to a gene. Here the CDR3 reads CASGRGGHGDTQYF. As DNA, the CDR3 is TGTGCCAGTGGACGGGGGGGGCATGGAGATACGCAGTATTTT.

This clone was seen only a few times. This rearrangement joins TRBV19 to TRBJ2-2; 7 bases are a match to TRBD1. The CDR3 sequence is 15 residues long. J gave up 4 bases and V 3 bases, and 5 bases lay outside the gene matches. CDR1 and CDR2 from the germline V gene are LNHDA and SQIVND (reference sequence). CDR3 residues: CASSMSHRGTGELFF. In nucleotides, the CDR3 is TGTGCCAGTAGTATGTCCCACAGGGGCACCGGGGAGCTGTTTTTT.

This chain connects TRBV27 to TRBJ2-7, with TRBD1 matching over 8 bases. After removal of 6 bases from V and 0 bases from J, the junction contained 7 bases not matched to a gene. The CDR3 has 15 amino acids. In germline, CDR1 is MNHEY, CDR2 SMNVEV (reference sequence). This chain's CDR3 is CASRSTGVNSYEQYF. The CDR3 nucleotides read TGTGCCAGCAGATCGACAGGGGTCAACTCCTACGAGCAGTACTTC.

The rearrangement joins TRBV19 to TRBJ2-2, with D unresolved. Trimming stripped 3 bases from V and 1 base from J, with 6 bases between. CDR3 length equals 14 residues. Germline V gene lookup returns CDR1 LNHDA and CDR2 SQIVND (reference sequence). In DNA form, the CDR3 reads TGTGCCAGTAGTATCAGGCAGAACACCGGGGAGCTGTTTTTT. Residues: CASSIRQNTGELFF.

This sequence joins TRBV2 and TRBJ1-5; the D gene is possibly TRBD1 (6 bases). The CDR3 has 16 residues. Germline CDR1 and CDR2: SNHLY and FYNNEI. V was clipped by 4 bases and J by 1 base, with 14 bases between them. CDR3 coding DNA: TGTGCCAGCAGTGGAACAGGGAGAGGGAGCAATCAGCCCCAGCATTTT. It codes for CASSGTGRGSNQPQHF.

The genes are TRBV10-3 and TRBJ1-6; 9 positions agree with TRBD1. The V gene's germline CDR1 is ENHRY and CDR2 SYGVKD. This CDR3 region has 12 residues. V was clipped by 10 bases and J by 10 bases; unmatched bases: 5. CDR3 in DNA: TGTGCCAGCGGACAGGGGAACTCACCCCTCCACTTT. Translated: CASGQGNSPLHF.

This chain joins TRBV4-1 and TRBJ1-6; TRBD1 is a possible D gene (6 bases). V lost 0 bases, J lost 10 bases, and 22 bases lay in between. This CDR3 is built from 18 residues. The germline V gene encodes CDR1 MGHRA and CDR2 YSYEKL. CDR3 residues: CASSQEVAAAGVGSPLHF. The DNA for the CDR3 is TGCGCCAGCAGCCAAGAAGTAGCAGCGGCAGGGGTCGGGTCACCCCTCCACTTT.